A selection of T cell receptor beta chains follows, all from one sample in a study of monozygotic twins with cystic fibrosis. Clones were read by immunoSEQ multiplex PCR, and TCRdb kept only the in-frame ones, dropping some. The data show roughly 15,000 clones, about 93% seen once. Sequences were obtained from blood. These receptors came from a girl aged 2-9 years with cystic fibrosis. Both conserved end residues are part of each CDR3. The D gene is left open where the match is weak. Clone size is given for some rows only: seen once, a few or many times, or a class if the clone is expanded.

V	J	size	D	CDR3	DNA
TRBV28	TRBJ1-2	.	.	CASSIPASFYGYTF	TGTGCCAGCTCTATTCCGGCGAGTTTCTATGGCTACACCTTC
TRBV7-3	TRBJ2-1	once	.	CASSAEGIMQFF	TGTGCCAGCAGCGCCGAGGGGATAATGCAGTTCTTC
TRBV29-1	TRBJ1-2	.	.	CSVGTVSYGYTF	TGCAGCGTTGGGACAGTTTCCTATGGCTACACCTTC
TRBV30	TRBJ2-4	.	.	CAWTWGQTQNIQYF	TGTGCCTGGACCTGGGGGCAGACTCAAAACATTCAGTACTTC
TRBV15	TRBJ2-7	.	TRBD2	CATSRDGGGWYEQYF	TGTGCCACCAGCAGAGACGGCGGGGGATGGTACGAGCAGTACTTC
TRBV28	TRBJ2-4	once	.	CASSPGNIAKNIQYF	TGTGCCAGCAGTCCGGGGAATATAGCCAAAAACATTCAGTACTTC
TRBV6-4	TRBJ1-2	.	TRBD1	CASSPATGGAEGYTF	TGTGCCAGCAGTCCCGCGACAGGGGGCGCGGAAGGCTACACCTTC
TRBV28	TRBJ2-7	.	.	CASSWASSYEQYF	TGTGCCAGCAGCTGGGCCAGCTCCTACGAGCAGTACTTC
TRBV7-3	TRBJ2-3	.	.	CASSLTGSGTDTQYF	TGTGCCAGCAGCTTAACCGGGAGTGGGACAGATACGCAGTATTTT
TRBV7-6	TRBJ1-3	.	.	CASSSRVTGNTIYF	TGTGCCAGCAGCTCGAGGGTAACTGGAAACACCATATATTTT
TRBV19	TRBJ2-3	.	TRBD2	CARLRDSGRTQYF	TGTGCCAGGTTAAGAGACAGCGGGAGGACGCAGTATTTT
TRBV5-1	TRBJ2-5	.	.	CASSLRIKWPEETQYF	TGCGCCAGCAGCCTCCGTATTAAATGGCCAGAAGAGACCCAGTACTTC
TRBV5-5	TRBJ2-7	few	TRBD1	CASSRRQGAPAYEQYF	TGTGCCAGCAGCAGAAGACAGGGGGCGCCAGCCTACGAGCAGTACTTC
TRBV2	TRBJ2-7	.	TRBD2	CASVRGGGSYEQYF	TGTGCCAGCGTTCGGGGCGGGGGTTCCTACGAGCAGTACTTC
TRBV14	TRBJ2-7	.	TRBD1	CASSRRGTGSYEQYF	TGTGCCAGCTCCCGGAGAGGGACAGGGTCCTACGAGCAGTACTTC
TRBV15	TRBJ2-2	few	.	CATSTFHAGELFF	TGTGCCACCAGCACCTTTCACGCCGGGGAGCTGTTTTTT
TRBV7-2	TRBJ1-1	.	.	CASSLALGTEAFF	TGTGCCAGCAGCTTAGCCCTTGGGACTGAAGCTTTCTTT
TRBV5-5	TRBJ2-5	.	TRBD1	CASSPDGTGGAKTQYF	TGTGCCAGCAGCCCCGACGGGACAGGGGGCGCGAAGACCCAGTACTTC
TRBV6-5	TRBJ1-1	.	TRBD1	CASSSDLLTGAEVAFF	TGTGCCAGCAGTTCCGACCTCCTTACAGGGGCCGAAGTAGCTTTCTTT
TRBV28	TRBJ1-2	.	TRBD1	CASSTTGDLYGYTF	TGTGCCAGCAGTACGACAGGGGACCTCTATGGCTACACCTTC
TRBV6-5	TRBJ1-2	once	.	CASSYEPKQSVTF	TGTGCCAGCAGTTACGAGCCAAAACAAAGTGTCACCTTC
TRBV4-1	TRBJ2-2	few	TRBD1	CASSQGTDRANTGELFF	TGCGCCAGCAGCCAAGGTACGGACAGGGCGAACACCGGGGAGCTGTTTTTT
TRBV19	TRBJ1-1	.	TRBD1	CASKLLPGQGTPEAFF	TGTGCCAGTAAACTTCTTCCGGGACAGGGTACCCCTGAAGCTTTCTTT
TRBV27	TRBJ2-7	.	TRBD1	CASSRQGASKQYF	TGTGCCAGCAGTCGACAGGGGGCGTCTAAGCAGTACTTC
TRBV18	TRBJ1-1	.	.	CASSPLSRVIGEAFF	TGTGCCAGCTCACCACTGTCCAGGGTAATCGGTGAAGCTTTCTTT
TRBV19	TRBJ1-2	.	TRBD1	CASSWTGYGYTF	TGTGCCAGTAGCTGGACAGGGTATGGCTACACCTTC